This T cell receptor beta chain emerged from a study of blood T cell repertoires in COVID-19. Across the whole study: The origin of the acute and convalescent COVID-19 samples was the United States, Italy and Spain.

The CDR3 sequence is 12 residues long. Germline V CDR1 and CDR2: LGHNA, YSLEER. V lost 11 bases to trimming and J lost 7 bases; unmatched junction nucleotides: 7. The method was immunoSEQ multiplex PCR; TCRdb's version includes in-frame clones alone and lacks a portion of them. The data show 130,000 to 150,000 clones, with about 84% seen just once and 5.5% to 7% held by the top ten. The chain recombines TRBV4-3 with TRBJ2-2, with 7 bases aligning to TRBD1. Sequencing input: peripheral blood. The receptor was derived from a human donor in a cohort sampled during active COVID-19. The CDR3 here is CAEGQVGGELFF. DNA of the CDR3: TGCGCCGAAGGACAGGTGGGCGGGGAGCTGTTTTTT.